Each of the 18 T cell receptor beta chains below was sequenced from the same sample in a study of blood T cell repertoires in COVID-19 (dated by TCRdb to the early 2020s). Library preparation used the immunoSEQ multiplex PCR assay. The clones in this table, taken by TCRdb from immuneACCESS, are in-frame only. Not every clone is retained; where verified, under half of the shortfall comes from an unresolved V gene, and the cause of the rest is unknown. Across this sample there are 45,000 to 50,000 clones, with about four fifths seen only once. Around 7% of the sample belongs to the ten largest clones. The sequencing sample was made of peripheral blood. The receptors originated from a man aged 55 to 70 with active COVID-19.

The J gene is TRBJ1-6, the V gene TRBV7-2, with D unclear. Looked up from germline, CDR1 is SGHTA and CDR2 is FQGNSA. The V end was cut by 6 bases, the J end by 3 bases, with 15 bases between. The CDR3 contains 16 residues. CDR3 residues: CASRQNLQDYNSPLHF. The CDR3 DNA follows: TGTGCCAGCAGACAAAACCTTCAGGACTATAATTCACCCCTCCACTTT.

J is TRBJ1-5 and V is TRBV30, with TRBD1 as a possible D gene (5 bases). The CDR3 totals 15 residues. The germline gives CDR1 GTSNPN, CDR2 SVGIG (reference sequence). Trimming removed 0 bases at V and 6 bases at J, with 15 bases between. The CDR3 sequence: CAWSVNGGIGQPQHF. CDR3 coding DNA: TGTGCCTGGAGTGTAAATGGGGGGATCGGTCAGCCCCAGCATTTT.

The genes are TRBV19 and TRBJ1-6; D is unclear. This CDR3 has 14 amino acids. The V gene lost 6 bases and the J gene lost 8 bases, with 14 bases spanning the gap. Germline CDR1 reads LNHDA; CDR2 reads SQIVND (reference sequence). The CDR3 sequence is CASRLAGIDSPLHF. The CDR3, as DNA: TGTGCCAGTAGGCTCGCGGGCATAGATTCACCCCTCCACTTT.

In its sample, this clone was seen a few times. This rearrangement joins TRBV4-2 to TRBJ2-3; 10 nucleotides line up with TRBD2. CDR3 length: 16 residues. V gave up 1 base and J gave up 5 bases; unmatched junction bases: 6. In germline, CDR1 is LGHNA, CDR2 YNFKEQ. The CDR3 protein is CASSQVGLAGEDTQYF. The CDR3 DNA reads as TGTGCCAGCAGCCAAGTCGGGCTAGCGGGGGAAGATACGCAGTATTTT.

The chain joins TRBV6-2 or TRBV6-3 to TRBJ2-7; D is undetermined. V shed 2 bases and J shed 2 bases, with 10 bases lying between them. The length of the CDR3 is 14 residues. In germline, CDR1 is MNHEY, CDR2 SVGEGT. The CDR3, as DNA: TGTGCCAGCAGTTACGGCGGCAACACCTACGAGCAGTACTTC. Translating it yields CASSYGGNTYEQYF.

J is TRBJ2-1 and V is TRBV30, with D possibly TRBD1 on 6 matching bases. Trimming cost V 5 bases and J 4 bases, with 12 bases left between them. This CDR3 region has 13 residues. Germline V CDR1 and CDR2: GTSNPN, SVGIG (reference sequence). The CDR3, as DNA: TGTGCCTGGGGCGGACAGCTGTACAATGAGCAGTTCTTC. It is translated as CAWGGQLYNEQFF.

The table lists this clone with a few counts. The rearrangement uses TRBV29-1 and TRBJ2-3; D is perhaps TRBD2 (6 bases). This CDR3 is built from 16 residues. Trimming shortened V by 6 bases and J by 2 bases, and 21 bases separated the two germline ends. Germline values: CDR1 SQVTM, CDR2 ANQGSEA. CDR3 sequence (DNA): TGCAGCGTCGACGGGACTCGAGGTAGGGCCACAGATACGCAGTATTTT. The encoded protein is CSVDGTRGRATDTQYF.

The rearrangement joins TRBV28 to TRBJ1-2; D is uncertain. V was cut by 2 bases and J by 0 bases, with 7 bases left in between. Germline V gene lookup returns CDR1 MDHEN and CDR2 SYDVKM. The length of the CDR3 is 14 residues. The CDR3 region has the DNA TGTGCCAGCAGTTTAGAACTATCTAACTATGGCTACACCTTC. Protein sequence: CASSLELSNYGYTF.

This clone was observed a single time. The chain couples TRBV5-1 to TRBJ2-7, with a weak D call TRBD2 (5 bases). Trimming stripped 1 base from V and 6 bases from J, with 11 bases between. CDR1 is SGHRS, CDR2 YFSETQ, per germline. The length of the CDR3 is 13 residues. The CDR3 loop reads CASSLPPAGEQYF. Written as DNA, the CDR3 is TGCGCCAGCAGCTTGCCCCCGGCGGGCGAGCAGTACTTC.

This clone was seen only once. The chain links TRBV4-3 to TRBJ1-1; possible D gene TRBD1, 5 bases. Germline assignment: CDR1 LGHNA and CDR2 YSLEER. The V gene lost 0 bases and the J gene lost 5 bases, with 7 bases spanning the gap. The CDR3 length is 13 residues. The chain's CDR3 is CASSQDRGTEAFF. CDR3 bases: TGCGCCAGCAGCCAAGATCGGGGGACTGAAGCTTTCTTT.

The sample holds one count of this clone. This rearrangement joins TRBV3-1 (or the pseudogene TRBV3-2) to TRBJ2-1; 9 bases agree with TRBD1. CDR1 is LGHDT, CDR2 YNNKEL, per germline (reference sequence). This CDR3 is 15 amino acids long. The J segment lost 7 bases and the V segment lost 2 bases, leaving 6 bases of the junction unmatched. The CDR3 DNA is TGTGCCAGCAGCCAACCCGGGACAGGGCATAATGAGCAGTTCTTC. It codes for CASSQPGTGHNEQFF.

J is TRBJ1-3 and V is TRBV10-3, with TRBD1 identical over 9 bases. The V segment lost 0 bases and the J segment 3 bases; nucleotides outside the gene matches: 6. Germline lookup yields CDR1 ENHRY and CDR2 SYGVKD. The CDR3 length is 17 residues. CDR3 bases: TGTGCCATCAGTGAGTCGGTCACAGGGGGCTTTGGAAACACCATATATTTT. Its translation is CAISESVTGGFGNTIYF.

This clone was detected only a few times. The V and J genes are TRBV2 and TRBJ2-2; D ambiguous. The CDR3 has 12 amino acids. Trimming pared 7 bases from V and 1 base from J, leaving 4 bases between. CDR1 is SNHLY and CDR2 is FYNNEI in the germline V gene. CDR3 protein: CASTKNTGELFF. CDR3 bases: TGTGCCAGCACCAAGAACACCGGGGAGCTGTTTTTT.

This clone appeared a few times. This rearrangement joins TRBV5-1 to TRBJ1-5; 8 nucleotides match TRBD1. The CDR3 is 17 amino acids. The germline gives CDR1 SGHRS, CDR2 YFSETQ. Trimming took 0 bases from V and 7 from J; bases not matched to a gene: 12. The CDR3 nucleotides are TGCGCCAGCAGCTTGGCCCTAATAGACAGGGGCGACCAGCCCCAGCATTTT. Translated, it gives CASSLALIDRGDQPQHF.

The V gene is TRBV4-2, the J gene TRBJ2-3; possible D gene TRBD2, 6 bases. V was trimmed by 0 bases and J by 0 bases, leaving 13 bases between them. The V gene's germline CDR1 is LGHNA and CDR2 YNFKEQ. The CDR3 spans 17 residues. CDR3 sequence: CASSQDGGWSSTDTQYF. Here the CDR3 DNA reads TGTGCCAGCAGCCAAGATGGGGGGTGGTCGAGCACAGATACGCAGTATTTT.

The chain employs TRBV5-1 and TRBJ1-3; maybe TRBD1 (6 bases). This CDR3 contains 17 residues. V was clipped by 0 bases and J by 0 bases, with 13 bases between them. Germline V gene sequence: CDR1 SGHRS, CDR2 YFSETQ. The CDR3 loop reads CASSLATGRTSGNTIYF. CDR3 bases: TGCGCCAGCAGCTTGGCCACAGGGCGAACCTCTGGAAACACCATATATTTT. The variable domain in full, completed from reference TRBV5-1 and TRBJ1-3, reads KAGVTQTPRYLIKTRGQQVTLSCSPISGHRSVSWYQQTPGQGLQFLFEYFSETQRNKGNFPGRFSGRQFSNSRSEMNVSTLELGDSALYLCASSLATGRTSGNTIYFGEGSWLTVV.

The chain combines TRBV28 with TRBJ1-2; D may be TRBD1 (5 bases). V was clipped by 5 bases and J by 7 bases, with 14 bases between them. This CDR3 contains 13 residues. Germline V gene data show CDR1 as MDHEN and CDR2 as SYDVKM. CDR3 DNA sequence: TGTGCCAGCAGTCCGACAGAGCGACCTGGCTACACCTTC. It encodes CASSPTERPGYTF.

J is TRBJ1-5 and V is TRBV19, with D unresolved. Per the germline V gene, CDR1 is LNHDA and CDR2 is SQIVND (reference sequence). The CDR3 is made up of 12 amino acids. The ends were cut back, 5 bases at V and 6 bases at J, with 8 bases in the middle. The CDR3 sequence is CASSRQFQPQHF. The CDR3 bases are TGTGCCAGTAGTCGACAATTTCAGCCCCAGCATTTT.